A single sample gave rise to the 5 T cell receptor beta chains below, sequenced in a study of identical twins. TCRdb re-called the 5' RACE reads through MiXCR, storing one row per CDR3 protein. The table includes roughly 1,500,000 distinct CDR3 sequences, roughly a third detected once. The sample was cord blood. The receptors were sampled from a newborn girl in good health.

CDR3 amino acids: CASSLPYRAEQYF. CDR3 sequence (DNA): TGTGCCAGCAGTTTACCCTACAGGGCCGAGCAGTACTTC. The V call is TRBV28, the J call TRBJ2-7; D is possibly TRBD1 (6 bases). V dropped 2 bases and J dropped 6 bases, with 11 bases sitting between them. Germline V lookup: CDR1 MDHEN, CDR2 SYDVKM. The CDR3 totals 13 residues.

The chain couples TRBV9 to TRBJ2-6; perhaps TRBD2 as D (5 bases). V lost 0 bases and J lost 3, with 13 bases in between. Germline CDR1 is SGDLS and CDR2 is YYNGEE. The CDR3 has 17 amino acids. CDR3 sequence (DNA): TGTGCCAGCAGCGTAGCTTTTAGGAGGTATGGGGCCAACGTCCTGACTTTC. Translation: CASSVAFRRYGANVLTF.

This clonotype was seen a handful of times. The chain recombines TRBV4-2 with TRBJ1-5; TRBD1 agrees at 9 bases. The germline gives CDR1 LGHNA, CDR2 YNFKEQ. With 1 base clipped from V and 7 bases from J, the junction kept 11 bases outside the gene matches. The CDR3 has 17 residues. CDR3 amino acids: CASSQAGTGRSGQPQHF. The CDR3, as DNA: TGTGCCAGCAGCCAAGCCGGGACAGGGAGAAGTGGACAGCCCCAGCATTTT.

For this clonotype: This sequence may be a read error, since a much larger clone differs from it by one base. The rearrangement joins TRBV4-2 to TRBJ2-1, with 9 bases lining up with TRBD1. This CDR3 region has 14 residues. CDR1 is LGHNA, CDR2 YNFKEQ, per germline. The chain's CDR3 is CASSQADRGNEQVF. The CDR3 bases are TGTGCCAGCAGCCAAGCGGACAGGGGTAATGAGCAGGTCTTC.

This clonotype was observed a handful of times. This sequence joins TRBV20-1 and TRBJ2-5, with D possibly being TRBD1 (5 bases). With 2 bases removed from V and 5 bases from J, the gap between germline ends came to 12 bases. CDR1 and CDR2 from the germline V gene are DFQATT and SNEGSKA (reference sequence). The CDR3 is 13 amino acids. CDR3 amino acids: CSARPLGVETQYF. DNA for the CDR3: TGCAGTGCTAGACCTCTAGGGGTGGAGACCCAGTACTTC.